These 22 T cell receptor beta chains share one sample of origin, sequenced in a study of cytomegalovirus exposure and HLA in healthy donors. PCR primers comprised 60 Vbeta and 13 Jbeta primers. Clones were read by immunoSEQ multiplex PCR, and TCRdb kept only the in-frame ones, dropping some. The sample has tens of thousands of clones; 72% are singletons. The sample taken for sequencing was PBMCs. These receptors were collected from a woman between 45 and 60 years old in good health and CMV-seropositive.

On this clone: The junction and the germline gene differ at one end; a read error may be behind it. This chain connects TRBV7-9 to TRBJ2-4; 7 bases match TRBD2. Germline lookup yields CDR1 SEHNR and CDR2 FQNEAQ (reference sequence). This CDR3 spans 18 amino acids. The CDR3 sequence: CASSLGAGDRLAKNIQYF. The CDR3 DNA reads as TGTGCCAGCAGTTTAGGGGCGGGAGATCGATTAGCCAAAAACATTCAGTACTTC.

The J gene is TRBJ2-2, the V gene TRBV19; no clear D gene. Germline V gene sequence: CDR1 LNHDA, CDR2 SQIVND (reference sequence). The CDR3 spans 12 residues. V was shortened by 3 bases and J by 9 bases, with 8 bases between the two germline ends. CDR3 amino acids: CASSIQDWELFF. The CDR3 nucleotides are TGTGCCAGTAGTATCCAAGACTGGGAGCTGTTTTTT.

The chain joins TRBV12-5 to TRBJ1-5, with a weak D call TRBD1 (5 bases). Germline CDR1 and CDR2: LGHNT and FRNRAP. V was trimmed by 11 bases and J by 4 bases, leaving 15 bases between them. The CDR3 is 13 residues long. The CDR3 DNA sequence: TGTGCTTCAAAATTAGGGGTTAATCAGCCCCAGCATTTT. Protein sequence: CASKLGVNQPQHF.

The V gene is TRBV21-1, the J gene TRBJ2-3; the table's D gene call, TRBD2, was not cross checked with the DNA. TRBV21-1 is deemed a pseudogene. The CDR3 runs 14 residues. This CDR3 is CASSNPGLTDTQYF. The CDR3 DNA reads TGTGCCAGCAGCAATCCGGGACTAACGGATACGCAGTATTTT.

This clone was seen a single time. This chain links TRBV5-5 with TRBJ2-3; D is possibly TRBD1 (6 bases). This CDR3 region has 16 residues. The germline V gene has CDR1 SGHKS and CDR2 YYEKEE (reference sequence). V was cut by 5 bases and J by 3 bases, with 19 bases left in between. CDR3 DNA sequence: TGTGCCAGCAGTAATTTTGACAGGTCAGGGACAGATACGCAGTATTTT. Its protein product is CASSNFDRSGTDTQYF. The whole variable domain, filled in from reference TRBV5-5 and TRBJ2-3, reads DAGVTQSPTHLIKTRGQQVTLRCSPISGHKSVSWYQQVLGQGPQFIFQYYEKEERGRGNFPDRFSARQFPNYSSELNVNALLLGDSALYLCASSNFDRSGTDTQYFGPGTRLTVL.

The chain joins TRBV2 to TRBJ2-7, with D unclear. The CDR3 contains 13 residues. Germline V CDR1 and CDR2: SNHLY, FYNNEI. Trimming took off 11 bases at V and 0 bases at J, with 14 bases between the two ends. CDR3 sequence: CAGHLAVSYEQYF. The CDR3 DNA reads TGTGCCGGGCATCTGGCAGTCTCCTACGAGCAGTACTTC.

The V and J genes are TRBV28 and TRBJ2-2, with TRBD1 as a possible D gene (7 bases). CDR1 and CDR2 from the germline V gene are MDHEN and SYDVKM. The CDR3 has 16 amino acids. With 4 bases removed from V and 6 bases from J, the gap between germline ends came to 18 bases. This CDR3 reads CASSSSGGGGAGELFF. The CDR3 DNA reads TGTGCCAGCAGTTCATCAGGGGGAGGCGGAGCCGGGGAGCTGTTTTTT.

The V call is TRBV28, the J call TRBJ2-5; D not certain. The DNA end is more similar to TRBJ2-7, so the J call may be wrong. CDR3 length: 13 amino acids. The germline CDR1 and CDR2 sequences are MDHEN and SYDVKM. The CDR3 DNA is TGTGCCAGCAGTTTTCTTTCCCCCTACGAGCAGTACTTC. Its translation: CASSFLSPYEQYF.

CDR3 nucleotide sequence: TGTGCCAGCTCTTCAAACAGGGGTTCGGGGAACACTGAAGCTTTCTTT. Translated, it gives CASSSNRGSGNTEAFF. The chain links TRBV28 to TRBJ1-1, with 7 nucleotides matching TRBD1. Germline V gene lookup returns CDR1 MDHEN and CDR2 SYDVKM. The ends lost 8 bases at V and 1 base at J; junction bases unmatched: 13. This CDR3 comprises 16 residues.

CDR3 DNA sequence: TGTGCCAGCAGCACTCGAGGCCACGAGGTACAGCCCCAGCATTTT. Protein product: CASSTRGHEVQPQHF. The chain carries TRBV7-2 and TRBJ1-5; no clear D. Deletions cut 5 bases from V and 7 bases from J, with 18 bases between. The CDR3 has 15 residues. Germline CDR1 and CDR2: SGHTA and FQGNSA.

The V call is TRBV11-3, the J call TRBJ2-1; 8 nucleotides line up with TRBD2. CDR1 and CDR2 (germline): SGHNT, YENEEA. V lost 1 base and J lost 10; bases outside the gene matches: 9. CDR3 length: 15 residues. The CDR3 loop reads CASSLASGRVAEQFF. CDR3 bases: TGTGCCAGCAGCTTAGCTAGCGGGCGGGTCGCCGAGCAGTTCTTC.

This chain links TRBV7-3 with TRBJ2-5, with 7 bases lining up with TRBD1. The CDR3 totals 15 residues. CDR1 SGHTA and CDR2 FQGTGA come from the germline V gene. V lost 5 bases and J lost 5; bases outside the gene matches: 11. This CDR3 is CASSQGERTRETQYF. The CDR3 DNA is TGTGCCAGCAGCCAGGGGGAGCGGACAAGGGAGACCCAGTACTTC.

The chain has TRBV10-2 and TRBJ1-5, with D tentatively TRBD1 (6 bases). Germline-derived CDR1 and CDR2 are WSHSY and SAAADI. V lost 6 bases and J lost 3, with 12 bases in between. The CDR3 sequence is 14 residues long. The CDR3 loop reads CASSTQGYNQPQHF. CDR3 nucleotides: TGCGCCAGCAGCACACAGGGATACAATCAGCCCCAGCATTTT.

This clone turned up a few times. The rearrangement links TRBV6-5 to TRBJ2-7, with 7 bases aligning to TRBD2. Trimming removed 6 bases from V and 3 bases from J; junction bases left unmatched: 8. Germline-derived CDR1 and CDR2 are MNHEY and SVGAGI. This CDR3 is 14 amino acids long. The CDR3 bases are TGTGCCAGCAGCCGCGAAAGCGGGATCTACGAGCAGTACTTC. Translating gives CASSRESGIYEQYF.

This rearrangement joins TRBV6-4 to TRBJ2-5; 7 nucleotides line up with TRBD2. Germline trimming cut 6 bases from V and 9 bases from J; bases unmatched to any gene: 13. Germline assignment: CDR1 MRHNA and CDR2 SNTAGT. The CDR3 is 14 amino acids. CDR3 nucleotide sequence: TGTGCCAGCAGACCCGACAGCCAACGGGGGGCCCAGTACTTC. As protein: CASRPDSQRGAQYF.

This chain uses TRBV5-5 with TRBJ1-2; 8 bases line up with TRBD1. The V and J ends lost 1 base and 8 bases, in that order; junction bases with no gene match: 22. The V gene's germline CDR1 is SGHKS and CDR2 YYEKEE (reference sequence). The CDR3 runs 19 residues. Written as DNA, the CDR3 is TGTGCCAGCAGCTTGTGGGATCGGTCGGCAGGGGGCAGTTTAAACGGCTACACCTTC. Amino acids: CASSLWDRSAGGSLNGYTF.

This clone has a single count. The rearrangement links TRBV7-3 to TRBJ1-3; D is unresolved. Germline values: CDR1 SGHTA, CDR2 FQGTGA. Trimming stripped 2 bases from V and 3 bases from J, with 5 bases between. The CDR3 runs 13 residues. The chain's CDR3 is CASSLPGGNTIYF. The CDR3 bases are TGTGCCAGCAGCTTACCAGGTGGAAACACCATATATTTT.

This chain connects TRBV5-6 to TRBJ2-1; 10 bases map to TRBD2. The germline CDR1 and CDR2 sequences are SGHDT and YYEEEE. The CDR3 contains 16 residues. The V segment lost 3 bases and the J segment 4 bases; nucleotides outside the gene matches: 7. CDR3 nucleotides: TGTGCCAGCAGCTACCCTACTAGCGGGATTTACAATGAGCAGTTCTTC. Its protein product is CASSYPTSGIYNEQFF. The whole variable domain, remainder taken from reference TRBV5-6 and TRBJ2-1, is DAGVTQSPTHLIKTRGQQVTLRCSPKSGHDTVSWYQQALGQGPQFIFQYYEEEERQRGNFPDRFSGHQFPNYSSELNVNALLLGDSALYLCASSYPTSGIYNEQFFGPGTRLTVL.

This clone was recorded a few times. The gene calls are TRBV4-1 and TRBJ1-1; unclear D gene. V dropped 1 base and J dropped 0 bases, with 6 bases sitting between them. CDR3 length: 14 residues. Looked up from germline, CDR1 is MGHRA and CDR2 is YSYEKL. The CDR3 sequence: CASSQVTVNTEAFF. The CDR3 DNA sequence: TGCGCCAGCAGCCAAGTCACAGTGAACACTGAAGCTTTCTTT.

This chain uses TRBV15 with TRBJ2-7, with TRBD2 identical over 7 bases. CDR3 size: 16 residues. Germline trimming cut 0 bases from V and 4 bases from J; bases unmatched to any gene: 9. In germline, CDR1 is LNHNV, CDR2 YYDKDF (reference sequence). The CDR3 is CATSRDVGGSWYEQYF. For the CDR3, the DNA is TGTGCCACCAGCAGAGATGTCGGGGGGTCTTGGTACGAGCAGTACTTC. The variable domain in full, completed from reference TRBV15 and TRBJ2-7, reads DAMVIQNPRYQVTQFGKPVTLSCSQTLNHNVMYWYQQKSSQAPKLLFHYYDKDFNNEADTPDNFQSRRPNTSFCFLDIRSPGLGDTAMYLCATSRDVGGSWYEQYFGPGTRLTVT.

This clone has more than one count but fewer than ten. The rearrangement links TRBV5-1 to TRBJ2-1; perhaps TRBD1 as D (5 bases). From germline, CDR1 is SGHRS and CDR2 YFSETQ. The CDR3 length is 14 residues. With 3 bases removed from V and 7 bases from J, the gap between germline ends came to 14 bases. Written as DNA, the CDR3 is TGCGCCAGCAGCTCAAAGGCCAAGGGGAATGAGCAGTTCTTC. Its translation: CASSSKAKGNEQFF.

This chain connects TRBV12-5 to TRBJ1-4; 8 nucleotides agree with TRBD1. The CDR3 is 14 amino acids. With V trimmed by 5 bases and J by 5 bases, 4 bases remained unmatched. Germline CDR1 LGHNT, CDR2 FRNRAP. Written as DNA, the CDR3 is TGTGCTAGTGGTCCGGGACAGGAGAATGAAAAACTGTTTTTT. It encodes CASGPGQENEKLFF.